The source of this T cell receptor (beta chain) is a study of T cell repertoires in cytomegalovirus infection. Study at large: Well-studied HLA-B-restricted epitopes and recently identified HLA-C-restricted epitopes of CMV were both used in the study. Matching HLA type and CMV infection were both indicated by public TCR beta signatures. The study, taken as a whole, reports: The ex vivo response showed dominance by HLA-C-restricted CMV-specific TCR beta clonotypes. The study identified carriers of CMV plus the relevant HLA from cumulative public TCR beta family frequency.

In TCRdb, the reads were re-called with MiXCR into one record per CDR3 protein. The table lists 300,000 or so distinct CDR3 sequences, 25% of them singletons. Per germline, CDR1 MNHEY and CDR2 SVGAGI. Trimming pared 5 bases from V and 11 bases from J, leaving 15 bases between. CDR3 length equals 13 residues. The sample holds a few counts of this clonotype. Its antigen is currently unknown. This clonotype was obtained from a human donor in good health (CMV status not recorded). Some clones in this sample may be carry-over from other donors' samples. Sequenced here: cultured PBMCs, sampled from culture after CMV antigen stimulation. The chain recombines TRBV6-5 with TRBJ1-4; TRBD1 might be the D (6 bases). CDR3 in amino acids: CASSHRADGKLFF. DNA for the CDR3: TGTGCCAGCAGTCACAGGGCGGATGGGAAACTGTTTTTT.